The clone carrying this T cell receptor (beta chain) occurred a few times. The sample originates from a study of T-cell reconstitution after alpha-beta-depleted transplantation in children. This CDR3 is 15 amino acids long. Germline CDR1 and CDR2: KGHSH and LQKENI. J lost 2 bases, V lost 5 bases, and 7 bases had no gene match. For TCRbeta, the library was prepared with unique molecular identifiers. MiXCR was run by TCRdb on the PCR reads, yielding one entry per CDR3 protein. The sample gives some 550,000 distinct CDR3 sequences, around 20% of which show up once; 3.3% is in the top ten. Sample: PBMCs from the stem cell graft donor, taken from the stem cell graft. This TCR was recovered from a human donor who donated a stem cell graft to a child with acute lymphoblastic leukemia. V and J are TRBV18 and TRBJ1-2; 8 bases line up with TRBD1. The CDR3, as DNA: TGTGCCAGCTCAACTTCAGGGGGCGCGAACTATGGCTACACCTTC. Amino acid sequence: CASSTSGGANYGYTF. Full variable domain (missing parts from reference TRBV18 and TRBJ1-2): NAGVMQNPRHLVRRRGQEARLRCSPMKGHSHVYWYRQLPEEGLKFMVYLQKENIIDESGMPKERFSAEFPKEGPSILRIQQVVRGDSAAYFCASSTSGGANYGYTFGSGTRLTVV.